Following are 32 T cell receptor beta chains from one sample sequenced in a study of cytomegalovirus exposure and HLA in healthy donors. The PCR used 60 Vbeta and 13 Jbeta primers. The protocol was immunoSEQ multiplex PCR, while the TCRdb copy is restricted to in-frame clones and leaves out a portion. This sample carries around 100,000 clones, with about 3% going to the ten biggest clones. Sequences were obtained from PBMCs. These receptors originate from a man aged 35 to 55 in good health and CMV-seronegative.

CDR3 amino acids: CASSRPLGGGSTDTQYF. In nucleotides, the CDR3 is TGTGCCAGCAGTCGACCCCTAGGGGGGGGTAGCACAGATACGCAGTATTTT. The chain combines TRBV2 with TRBJ2-3, with D possibly TRBD2 on 7 matching bases. Germline V CDR1 and CDR2: SNHLY, FYNNEI. Trimming removed 5 bases from V and 0 bases from J, with 18 bases in between. The CDR3 runs to 17 residues.

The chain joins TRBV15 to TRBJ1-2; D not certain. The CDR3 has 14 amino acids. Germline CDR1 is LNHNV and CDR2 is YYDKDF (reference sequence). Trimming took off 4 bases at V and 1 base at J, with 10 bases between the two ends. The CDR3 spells CATSTRQVNYGYTF. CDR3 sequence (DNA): TGTGCCACCAGCACCCGACAAGTTAACTATGGCTACACCTTC. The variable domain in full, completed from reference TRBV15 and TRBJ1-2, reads DAMVIQNPRYQVTQFGKPVTLSCSQTLNHNVMYWYQQKSSQAPKLLFHYYDKDFNNEADTPDNFQSRRPNTSFCFLDIRSPGLGDTAMYLCATSTRQVNYGYTFGSGTRLTVV.

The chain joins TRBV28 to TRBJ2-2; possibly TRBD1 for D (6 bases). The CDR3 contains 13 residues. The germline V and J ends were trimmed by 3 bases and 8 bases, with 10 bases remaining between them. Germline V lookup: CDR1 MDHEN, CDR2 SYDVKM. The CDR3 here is CASSFQGWGELFF. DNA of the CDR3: TGTGCCAGCAGTTTCCAGGGGTGGGGGGAGCTGTTTTTT.

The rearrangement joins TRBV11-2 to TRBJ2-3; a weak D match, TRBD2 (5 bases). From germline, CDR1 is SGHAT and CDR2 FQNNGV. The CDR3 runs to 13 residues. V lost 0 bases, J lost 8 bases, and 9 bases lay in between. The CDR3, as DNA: TGTGCCAGCAGCTTAGAGACACGGGGTACGCAGTATTTT. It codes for CASSLETRGTQYF.

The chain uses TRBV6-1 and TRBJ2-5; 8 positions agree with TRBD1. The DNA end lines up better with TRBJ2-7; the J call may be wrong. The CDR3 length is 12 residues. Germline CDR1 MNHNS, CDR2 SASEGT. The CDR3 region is CASTRQGTEQYF. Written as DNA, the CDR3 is TGTGCCAGCACAAGACAGGGGACCGAGCAGTACTTC.

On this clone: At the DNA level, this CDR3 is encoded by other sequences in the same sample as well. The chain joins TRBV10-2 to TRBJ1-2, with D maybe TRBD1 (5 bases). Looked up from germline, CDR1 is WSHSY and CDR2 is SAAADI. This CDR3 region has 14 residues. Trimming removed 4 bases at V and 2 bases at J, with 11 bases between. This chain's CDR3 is CASSVRGGNYGYTF. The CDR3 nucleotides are TGCGCCAGCAGTGTCCGCGGGGGGAACTATGGCTACACCTTC.

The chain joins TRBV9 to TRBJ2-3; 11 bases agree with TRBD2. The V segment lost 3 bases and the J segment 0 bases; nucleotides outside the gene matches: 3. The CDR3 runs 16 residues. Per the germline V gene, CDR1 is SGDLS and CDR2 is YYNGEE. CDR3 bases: TGTGCCAGCAGCGAACTAGCGGGAGCTAGCACAGATACGCAGTATTTT. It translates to CASSELAGASTDTQYF.

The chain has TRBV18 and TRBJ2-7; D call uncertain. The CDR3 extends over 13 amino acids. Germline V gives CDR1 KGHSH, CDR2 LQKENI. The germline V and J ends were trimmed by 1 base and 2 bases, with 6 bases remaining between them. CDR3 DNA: TGTGCCAGCTCACCACGTGTAACCTACGAGCAGTACTTC. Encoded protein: CASSPRVTYEQYF. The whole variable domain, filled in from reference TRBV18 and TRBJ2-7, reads NAGVMQNPRHLVRRRGQEARLRCSPMKGHSHVYWYRQLPEEGLKFMVYLQKENIIDESGMPKERFSAEFPKEGPSILRIQQVVRGDSAAYFCASSPRVTYEQYFGPGTRLTVT.

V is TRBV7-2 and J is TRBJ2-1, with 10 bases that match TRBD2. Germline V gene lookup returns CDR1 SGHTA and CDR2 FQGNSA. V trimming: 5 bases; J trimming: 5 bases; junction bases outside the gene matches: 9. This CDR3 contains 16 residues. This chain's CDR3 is CASSPAGGPQNNEQFF. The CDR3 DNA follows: TGTGCCAGCAGCCCAGCGGGGGGGCCCCAGAACAATGAGCAGTTCTTC.

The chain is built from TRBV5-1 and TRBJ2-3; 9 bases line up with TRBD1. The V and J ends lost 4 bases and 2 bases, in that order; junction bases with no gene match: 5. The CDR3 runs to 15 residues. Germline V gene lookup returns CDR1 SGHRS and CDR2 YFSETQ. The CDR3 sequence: CASSDRDRVTDTQYF. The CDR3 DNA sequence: TGCGCCAGCAGCGACCGGGACAGGGTCACAGATACGCAGTATTTT.

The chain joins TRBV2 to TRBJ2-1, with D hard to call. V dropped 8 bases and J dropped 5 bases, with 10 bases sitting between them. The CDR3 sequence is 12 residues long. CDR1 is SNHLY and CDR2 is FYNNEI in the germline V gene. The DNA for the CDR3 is TGTGCCAGCGTAGGAGTAGACAATGAGCAGTTCTTC. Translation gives CASVGVDNEQFF. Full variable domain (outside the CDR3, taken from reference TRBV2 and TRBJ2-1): EPEVTQTPSHQVTQMGQEVILRCVPISNHLYFYWYRQILGQKVEFLVSFYNNEISEKSEIFDDQFSVERPDGSNFTLKIRSTKLEDSAMYFCASVGVDNEQFFGPGTRLTVL.

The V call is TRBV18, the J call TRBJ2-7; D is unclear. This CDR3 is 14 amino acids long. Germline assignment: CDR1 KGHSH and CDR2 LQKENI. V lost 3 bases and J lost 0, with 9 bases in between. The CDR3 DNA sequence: TGTGCCAGCTCACCCCCTGCGAGCTCCTACGAGCAGTACTTC. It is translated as CASSPPASSYEQYF.

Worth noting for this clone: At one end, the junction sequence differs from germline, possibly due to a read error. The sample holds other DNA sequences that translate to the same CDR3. Here the CDR3 reads CASSYRDRSTGELFF. Written as DNA, the CDR3 is TGTGCTAGCAGTTACCGGGACAGATCCACCGGGGAGCTGTTTTTT. J is TRBJ2-2 and V is TRBV6-6; 7 nucleotides line up with TRBD1. Looked up from germline, CDR1 is MNHNY and CDR2 is SVGAGI (reference sequence). This CDR3 region has 15 residues.

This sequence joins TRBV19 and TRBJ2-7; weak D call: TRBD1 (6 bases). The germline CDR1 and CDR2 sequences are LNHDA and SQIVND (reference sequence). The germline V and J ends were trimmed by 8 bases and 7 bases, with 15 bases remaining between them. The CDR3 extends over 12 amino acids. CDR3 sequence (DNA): TGTGCCAGTGGCACCAGGGGTGGAGAGCAGTACTTC. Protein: CASGTRGGEQYF.

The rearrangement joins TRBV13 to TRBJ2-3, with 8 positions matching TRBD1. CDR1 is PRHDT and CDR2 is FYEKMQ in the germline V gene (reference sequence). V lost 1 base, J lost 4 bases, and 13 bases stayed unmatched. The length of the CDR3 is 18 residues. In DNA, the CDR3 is TGTGCCAGCAGCTTAGAAGGACAGGGTCTTCGTGAGGCAGATACGCAGTATTTT. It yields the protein CASSLEGQGLREADTQYF.

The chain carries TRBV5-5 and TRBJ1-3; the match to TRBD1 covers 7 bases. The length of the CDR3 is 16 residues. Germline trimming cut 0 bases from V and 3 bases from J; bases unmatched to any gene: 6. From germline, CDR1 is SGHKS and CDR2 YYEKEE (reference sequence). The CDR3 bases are TGTGCCAGCAGCTTGGGACAGGGAAGTGGTGGAAACACCATATATTTT. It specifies CASSLGQGSGGNTIYF.

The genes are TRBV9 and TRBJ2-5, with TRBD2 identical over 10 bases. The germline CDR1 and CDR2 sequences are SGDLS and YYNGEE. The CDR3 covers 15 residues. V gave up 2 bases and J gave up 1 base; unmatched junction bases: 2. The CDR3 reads CASSVSGRPQETQYF. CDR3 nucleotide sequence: TGTGCCAGCAGCGTTAGCGGGAGGCCCCAAGAGACCCAGTACTTC.

CDR3 DNA: TGTGCCAGCAGCTTAGATATGACAGAGATCTATGGCTACACCTTC. Translated, it gives CASSLDMTEIYGYTF. This chain links TRBV7-2 with TRBJ1-2; D perhaps matches TRBD1 (5 bases). The V gene's germline CDR1 is SGHTA and CDR2 FQGNSA. There are 15 residues in the CDR3. With 1 base removed from V and 4 bases from J, the gap between germline ends came to 13 bases.

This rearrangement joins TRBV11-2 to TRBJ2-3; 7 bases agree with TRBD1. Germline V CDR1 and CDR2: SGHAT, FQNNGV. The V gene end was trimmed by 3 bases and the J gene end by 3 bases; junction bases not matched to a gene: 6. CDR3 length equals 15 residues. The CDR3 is CASSLGTGETDTQYF. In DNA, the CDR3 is TGTGCCAGCAGCTTGGGTACAGGGGAAACAGATACGCAGTATTTT.

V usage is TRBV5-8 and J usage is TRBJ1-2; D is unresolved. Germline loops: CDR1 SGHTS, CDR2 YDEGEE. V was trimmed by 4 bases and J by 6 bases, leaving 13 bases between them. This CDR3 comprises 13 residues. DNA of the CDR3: TGTGCCAGCAGCCGCGACTCCCGGGATGGCTACACCTTC. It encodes CASSRDSRDGYTF. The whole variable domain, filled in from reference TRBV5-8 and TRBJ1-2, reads EAGVTQSPTHLIKTRGQQATLRCSPISGHTSVYWYQQALGLGLQFLLWYDEGEERNRGNFPPRFSGRQFPNYSSELNVNALELEDSALYLCASSRDSRDGYTFGSGTRLTVV.

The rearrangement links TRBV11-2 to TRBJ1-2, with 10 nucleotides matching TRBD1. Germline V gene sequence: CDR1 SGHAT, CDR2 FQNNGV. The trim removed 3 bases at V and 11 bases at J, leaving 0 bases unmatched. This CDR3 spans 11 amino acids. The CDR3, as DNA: TGTGCCAGCAGCTTGGGACAGGGGTACACCTTC. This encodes CASSLGQGYTF.

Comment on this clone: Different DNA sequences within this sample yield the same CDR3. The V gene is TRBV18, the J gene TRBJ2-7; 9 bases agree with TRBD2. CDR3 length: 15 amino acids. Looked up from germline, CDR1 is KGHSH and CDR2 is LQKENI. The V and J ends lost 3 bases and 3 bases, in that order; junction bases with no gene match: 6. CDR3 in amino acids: CASSPPGREGYEQYF. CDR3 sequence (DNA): TGTGCCAGCTCACCCCCCGGGCGGGAGGGCTACGAGCAGTACTTC. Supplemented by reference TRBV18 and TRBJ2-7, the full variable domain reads NAGVMQNPRHLVRRRGQEARLRCSPMKGHSHVYWYRQLPEEGLKFMVYLQKENIIDESGMPKERFSAEFPKEGPSILRIQQVVRGDSAAYFCASSPPGREGYEQYFGPGTRLTVT.

CDR3 sequence reads: CASSLEVARVNTEAFF. CDR3 nucleotides: TGTGCCAGCAGCTTAGAGGTAGCCCGTGTGAACACTGAAGCTTTCTTT. J is TRBJ1-1 and V is TRBV7-8; no clear D gene. The CDR3 runs to 16 residues. Trimming stripped 1 base from V and 0 bases from J, with 12 bases between. CDR1 and CDR2 from the germline V gene are SGHVS and FQNEAQ.

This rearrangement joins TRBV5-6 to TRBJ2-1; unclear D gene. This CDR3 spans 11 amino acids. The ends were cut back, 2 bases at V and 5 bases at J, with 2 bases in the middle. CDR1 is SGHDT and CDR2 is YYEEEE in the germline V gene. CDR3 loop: CASSFNNEQFF. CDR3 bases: TGTGCCAGCAGCTTTAACAATGAGCAGTTCTTC.

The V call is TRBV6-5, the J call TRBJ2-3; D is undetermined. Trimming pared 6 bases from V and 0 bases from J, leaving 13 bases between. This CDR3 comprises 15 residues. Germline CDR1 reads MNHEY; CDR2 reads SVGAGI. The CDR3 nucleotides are TGTGCCAGCAGGGAATCCCGGGTTAGCACAGATACGCAGTATTTT. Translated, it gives CASRESRVSTDTQYF.

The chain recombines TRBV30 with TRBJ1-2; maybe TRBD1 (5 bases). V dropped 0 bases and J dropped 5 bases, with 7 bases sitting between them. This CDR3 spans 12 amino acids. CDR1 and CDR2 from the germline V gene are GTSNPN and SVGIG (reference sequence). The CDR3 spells CAWSVPGYGYTF. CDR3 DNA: TGTGCCTGGAGTGTACCAGGGTATGGCTACACCTTC. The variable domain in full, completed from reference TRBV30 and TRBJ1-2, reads SQTIHQWPATLVQPVGSPLSLECTVEGTSNPNLYWYRQAAGRGLQLLFYSVGIGQISSEVPQNLSASRPQDRQFILSSKKLLLSDSGFYLCAWSVPGYGYTFGSGTRLTVV.

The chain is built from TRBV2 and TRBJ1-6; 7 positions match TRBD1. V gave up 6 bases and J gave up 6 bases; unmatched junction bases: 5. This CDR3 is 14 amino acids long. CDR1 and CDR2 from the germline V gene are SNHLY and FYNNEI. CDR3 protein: CASSPDRVNSPLHF. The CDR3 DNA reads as TGTGCCAGCAGCCCTGACAGGGTTAATTCACCCCTCCACTTT.

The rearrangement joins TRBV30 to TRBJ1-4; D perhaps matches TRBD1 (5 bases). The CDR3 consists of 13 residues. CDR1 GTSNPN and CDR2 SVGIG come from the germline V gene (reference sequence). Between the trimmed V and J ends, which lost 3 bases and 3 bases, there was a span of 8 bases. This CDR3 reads CAWSGGANEKLFF. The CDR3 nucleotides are TGTGCCTGGAGCGGGGGAGCTAATGAAAAACTGTTTTTT. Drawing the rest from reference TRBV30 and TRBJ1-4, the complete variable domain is SQTIHQWPATLVQPVGSPLSLECTVEGTSNPNLYWYRQAAGRGLQLLFYSVGIGQISSEVPQNLSASRPQDRQFILSSKKLLLSDSGFYLCAWSGGANEKLFFGSGTQLSVL.

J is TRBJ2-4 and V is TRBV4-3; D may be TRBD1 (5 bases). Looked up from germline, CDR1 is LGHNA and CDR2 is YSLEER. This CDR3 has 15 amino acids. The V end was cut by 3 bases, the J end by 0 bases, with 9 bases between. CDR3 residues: CASSQTDTAKNIQYF. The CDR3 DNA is TGCGCCAGCAGCCAGACAGACACAGCCAAAAACATTCAGTACTTC.

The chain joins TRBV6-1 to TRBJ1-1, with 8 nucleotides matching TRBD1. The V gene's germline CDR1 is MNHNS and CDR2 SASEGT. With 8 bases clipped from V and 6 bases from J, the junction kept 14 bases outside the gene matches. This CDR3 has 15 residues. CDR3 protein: CASLDRVGGFSEAFF. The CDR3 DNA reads TGTGCCAGCTTGGACAGGGTTGGGGGCTTTTCTGAAGCTTTCTTT.

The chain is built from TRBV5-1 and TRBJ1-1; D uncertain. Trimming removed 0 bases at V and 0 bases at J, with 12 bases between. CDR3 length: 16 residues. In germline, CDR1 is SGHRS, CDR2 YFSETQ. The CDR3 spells CASSLGRFPLNTEAFF. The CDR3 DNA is TGCGCCAGCAGCTTGGGGAGGTTCCCCCTGAACACTGAAGCTTTCTTT. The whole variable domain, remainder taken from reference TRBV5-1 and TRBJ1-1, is KAGVTQTPRYLIKTRGQQVTLSCSPISGHRSVSWYQQTPGQGLQFLFEYFSETQRNKGNFPGRFSGRQFSNSRSEMNVSTLELGDSALYLCASSLGRFPLNTEAFFGQGTRLTVV.

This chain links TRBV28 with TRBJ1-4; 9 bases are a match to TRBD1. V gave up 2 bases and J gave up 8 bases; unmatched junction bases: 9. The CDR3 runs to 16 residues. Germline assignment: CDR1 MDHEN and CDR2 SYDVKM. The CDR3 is CASSLTMTGGLEKLFF. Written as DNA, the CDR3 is TGTGCCAGCAGTTTAACAATGACAGGGGGGTTGGAAAAACTGTTTTTT.